This T cell receptor beta chain was sequenced in a study of T cell repertoires in cytomegalovirus infection. On the study more broadly: Indications came from public TCR beta signatures; they pointed to CMV infection and to a matching HLA type.

Trimming pared 3 bases from V and 5 bases from J, leaving 11 bases between. Germline V gives CDR1 LGHDT, CDR2 YNNKEL (reference sequence). This CDR3 has 14 residues. As for this clonotype: Its antigen remains unknown.

TCRdb processed the reads anew with MiXCR; each CDR3 protein has one entry. The data hold hundreds of thousands of distinct CDR3 sequences, with 24% observed a single time. Overall study results and limits: The cumulative frequency of public TCR beta families distinguished individuals who carried CMV together with the relevant HLA. HLA-C-restricted CMV clonotypes gave the most frequent clonotype in two of eight donors.

Sequenced: CD8+ T cells from PBMCs. V is TRBV3-1 and J is TRBJ2-1; no clear D gene. The receptor was derived from a human donor in good health (CMV status not recorded). Some clones in this sample may be carry-over from other donors' samples. The CDR3 DNA reads TGTGCCAGCAGCCAGGGCTTCGGCGACAATGAGCAGTTCTTC. Translation gives CASSQGFGDNEQFF.